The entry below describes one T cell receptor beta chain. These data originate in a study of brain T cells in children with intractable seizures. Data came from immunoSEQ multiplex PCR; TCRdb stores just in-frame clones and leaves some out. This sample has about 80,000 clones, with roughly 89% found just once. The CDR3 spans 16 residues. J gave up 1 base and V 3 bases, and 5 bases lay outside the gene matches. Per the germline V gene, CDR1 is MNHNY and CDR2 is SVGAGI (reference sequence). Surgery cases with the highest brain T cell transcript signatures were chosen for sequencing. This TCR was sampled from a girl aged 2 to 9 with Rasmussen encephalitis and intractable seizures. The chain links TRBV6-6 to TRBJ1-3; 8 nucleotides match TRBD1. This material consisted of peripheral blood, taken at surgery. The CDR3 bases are TGTGCCAGCAGTTATGCAGGGGGCCGATCTGGAAACACCATATATTTT. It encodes CASSYAGGRSGNTIYF.